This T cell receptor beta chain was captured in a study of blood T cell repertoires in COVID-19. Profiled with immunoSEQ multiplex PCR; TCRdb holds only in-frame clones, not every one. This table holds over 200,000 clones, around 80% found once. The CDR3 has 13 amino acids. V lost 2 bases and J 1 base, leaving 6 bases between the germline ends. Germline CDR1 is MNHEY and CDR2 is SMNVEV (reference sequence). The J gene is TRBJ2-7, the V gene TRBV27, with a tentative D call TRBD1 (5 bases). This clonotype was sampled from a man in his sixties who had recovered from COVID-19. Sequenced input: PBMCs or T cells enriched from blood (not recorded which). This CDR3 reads CASSLTGSYEQYF. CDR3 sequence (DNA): TGTGCCAGCAGTTTAACAGGATCCTACGAGCAGTACTTC.